These 27 T cell receptor beta chains originate from one sample sequenced in a study of cytomegalovirus exposure and HLA in healthy donors. 60 Vbeta and 13 Jbeta primers were used in PCR. Clones were read by immunoSEQ multiplex PCR, and TCRdb kept only the in-frame ones, dropping some. The sample carries some 160,000 clones, more than 75% recorded once. Sequenced sample: PBMCs. The receptors here all came from a man younger than 45 in good health and CMV-seropositive.

The chain couples TRBV14 to TRBJ2-7, with TRBD2 matching over 9 bases. Germline assignment: CDR1 SGHDN and CDR2 FVKESK. The ends lost 7 bases at V and 4 bases at J; junction bases unmatched: 8. The CDR3 is made up of 14 amino acids. Here the CDR3 reads CASTNSGRGYEQYF. The CDR3, as DNA: TGTGCCAGCACCAATAGCGGGAGAGGTTACGAGCAGTACTTC.

The gene calls are TRBV27 and TRBJ2-7; D is possibly TRBD2 (5 bases). The germline V gene encodes CDR1 MNHEY and CDR2 SMNVEV (reference sequence). CDR3 length: 14 residues. V gave up 5 bases and J gave up 0 bases, with 11 bases separating them. The CDR3 region has the DNA TGTGCCAGCAGTATAGCGCATAGCTCCTACGAGCAGTACTTC. Translation: CASSIAHSSYEQYF.

The chain employs TRBV7-6 and TRBJ1-3; D uncertain. V dropped 1 base and J dropped 4 bases, with 8 bases sitting between them. The CDR3 covers 14 residues. The V gene's germline CDR1 is SGHVS and CDR2 FNYEAQ. In nucleotides, the CDR3 is TGTGCCAGCAGCTTAGGCCCCGGGGGAAACACCATATATTTT. It codes for CASSLGPGGNTIYF.

The V and J genes are TRBV6-5 and TRBJ2-1, with D unresolved. The CDR3 consists of 15 residues. The germline V gene encodes CDR1 MNHEY and CDR2 SVGAGI. V was shortened by 8 bases and J by 0 bases, with 14 bases between the two germline ends. The CDR3 DNA is TGTGCCAGCTCCTCCAGGCTCAGCTCCTACAATGAGCAGTTCTTC. Protein product: CASSSRLSSYNEQFF.

This clone was detected only a few times. The rearrangement links TRBV4-1 to TRBJ1-5, with D perhaps TRBD1 (6 bases). Germline-derived CDR1 and CDR2 are MGHRA and YSYEKL. The CDR3 has 15 amino acids. The germline V and J ends were trimmed by 1 base and 0 bases, with 7 bases remaining between them. The CDR3 coding sequence is TGCGCCAGCAGCCAAGGGACAGCTAGCAATCAGCCCCAGCATTTT. This gives the protein CASSQGTASNQPQHF.

The V gene is TRBV7-2, the J gene TRBJ2-7, with D possibly matching TRBD1 (6 bases). V lost 5 bases to trimming and J lost 3 bases, with 14 bases between them. Per the germline V gene, CDR1 is SGHTA and CDR2 is FQGNSA. The CDR3 covers 14 residues. The CDR3: CASSPTGHYYEQYF. CDR3 nucleotides: TGTGCCAGCAGCCCTACGGGACACTACTACGAGCAGTACTTC.

J is TRBJ2-1 and V is TRBV2; 10 bases align to TRBD2. The germline V gene encodes CDR1 SNHLY and CDR2 FYNNEI. The CDR3 sequence is 19 residues long. J lost 8 bases, V lost 7 bases, and 23 bases had no gene match. DNA for the CDR3: TGTGCCAGCACTTTTACCCCCTCCGAATCTAGCGGGAGAGGGGATGAGCAGTTCTTC. Its translation is CASTFTPSESSGRGDEQFF.

The chain has TRBV6-5 and TRBJ2-2; possible D gene TRBD1, 5 bases. Looked up from germline, CDR1 is MNHEY and CDR2 is SVGAGI. The V and J ends lost 3 bases and 6 bases respectively, with 14 bases between them. The length of the CDR3 is 15 residues. CDR3 region: CASSYGRVDAGELFF. The CDR3 DNA sequence: TGTGCCAGCAGTTATGGCAGGGTAGACGCCGGGGAGCTGTTTTTT.

The J gene is TRBJ2-3, the V gene TRBV5-1, with 7 positions matching TRBD1. Germline lookup yields CDR1 SGHRS and CDR2 YFSETQ. There are 14 residues in the CDR3. V gave up 0 bases and J gave up 5 bases; unmatched junction bases: 3. This chain's CDR3 is CASSLGQGKDTQYF. The CDR3, as DNA: TGCGCCAGCAGCTTGGGACAGGGAAAAGATACGCAGTATTTT.

This clone appeared a single time. The V gene is TRBV13, the J gene TRBJ2-5; TRBD1 matches 9 bases. Losses at the gene ends were 4 bases for V and 5 bases for J; bases not matched to a gene: 2. The CDR3 has 13 residues. The V gene's germline CDR1 is PRHDT and CDR2 FYEKMQ (reference sequence). The CDR3 loop reads CASSSGQGETQYF. CDR3 coding DNA: TGTGCCAGCAGCTCGGGACAGGGTGAGACCCAGTACTTC.

DNA of the CDR3: TGTGCCAGCAGTAGGGACAGAAGGGCCCAGCCCCAGCATTTT. This gives the protein CASSRDRRAQPQHF. The V gene is TRBV27, the J gene TRBJ1-5; 7 nucleotides agree with TRBD1. With 5 bases clipped from V and 7 bases from J, the junction kept 8 bases outside the gene matches. The CDR3 extends over 14 amino acids. CDR1 MNHEY and CDR2 SMNVEV come from the germline V gene (reference sequence).

This clone has just one count. CDR3 nucleotides: TGTGCCAGCAGACCCCGGGGGGACTATGGCTACACCTTC. Encoded protein: CASRPRGDYGYTF. The gene calls are TRBV6-5 and TRBJ1-2, with D possibly TRBD1 on 5 matching bases. The CDR3 has 13 residues. Trimming removed 6 bases at V and 3 bases at J, with 11 bases between. Germline V lookup: CDR1 MNHEY, CDR2 SVGAGI.

The genes are TRBV2 and TRBJ2-7, with D perhaps matching TRBD1 (5 bases). Trimming pared 9 bases from V and 4 bases from J, leaving 19 bases between. Germline lookup yields CDR1 SNHLY and CDR2 FYNNEI. The CDR3 runs 14 residues. The CDR3 loop reads CASAYRSPTYEQYF. The CDR3 coding sequence is TGTGCCAGTGCCTACAGGAGCCCTACTTACGAGCAGTACTTC.

The CDR3 spells CASSPRISQGSREKLFF. In DNA, the CDR3 is TGTGCCAGCTCACCGCGAATTAGTCAGGGGTCAAGGGAAAAACTGTTTTTT. V gene TRBV18 combines with J gene TRBJ1-4; D is perhaps TRBD1 (6 bases). Looked up from germline, CDR1 is KGHSH and CDR2 is LQKENI. The CDR3 runs to 17 residues. Trimming stripped 3 bases from V and 8 bases from J, with 22 bases between. Full variable domain (outside the CDR3, taken from reference TRBV18 and TRBJ1-4): NAGVMQNPRHLVRRRGQEARLRCSPMKGHSHVYWYRQLPEEGLKFMVYLQKENIIDESGMPKERFSAEFPKEGPSILRIQQVVRGDSAAYFCASSPRISQGSREKLFFGSGTQLSVL.

Worth noting for this clone: At one end, the junction sequence differs from germline, possibly due to a read error. The chain links TRBV7-3 to TRBJ2-1, with D unclear. The CDR3 sequence is 12 residues long. CDR1 and CDR2 from the germline V gene are SGHTA and FQGTGA. The CDR3 here is CASSSSFNEQFF. In DNA form, the CDR3 reads TGTGCCAGCAGCTCCTCCTTCAATGAGCAGTTCTTC.

V is TRBV7-8 and J is TRBJ2-5, with TRBD2 as a possible D gene (5 bases). Deletions cut 3 bases from V and 4 bases from J, with 9 bases between. The germline CDR1 and CDR2 sequences are SGHVS and FQNEAQ. This CDR3 is built from 13 residues. CDR3 sequence: CASSLRVTETQYF. CDR3 bases: TGTGCCAGCAGCTTGAGGGTAACAGAGACCCAGTACTTC.

The chain combines TRBV6-6 with TRBJ2-1; 15 nucleotides match TRBD2. The CDR3 sequence is 15 residues long. J was trimmed by 10 bases and V by 7 bases; bases with no gene match: 8. Germline-derived CDR1 and CDR2 are MNHNY and SVGAGI (reference sequence). CDR3: CASIPGLAGGGEQFF. CDR3 DNA: TGTGCCAGCATCCCGGGACTAGCGGGAGGAGGGGAGCAGTTCTTC.

CDR3: CASSPPRSYNEQFF. In DNA form, the CDR3 reads TGTGCCAGCAGCCCCCCCCGCTCCTACAATGAGCAGTTCTTC. The chain recombines TRBV7-9 with TRBJ2-1; D remains ambiguous. The length of the CDR3 is 14 residues. The V gene lost 5 bases and the J gene lost 0 bases, with 8 bases spanning the gap. CDR1 and CDR2 from the germline V gene are SEHNR and FQNEAQ (reference sequence).

The gene calls are TRBV7-2 and TRBJ2-2; 9 bases are a match to TRBD2. This CDR3 has 16 residues. Germline V CDR1 and CDR2: SGHTA, FQGNSA. The V and J ends lost 5 bases and 7 bases, in that order; junction bases with no gene match: 11. The CDR3 coding sequence is TGTGCCAGCAGCGGGGCGGGAGGGCCGGAAGGCGGGGAGCTGTTTTTT. Residues: CASSGAGGPEGGELFF.

The chain is built from TRBV27 and TRBJ2-5; D gene ambiguous. The germline CDR1 and CDR2 sequences are MNHEY and SMNVEV (reference sequence). Trimming cost V 5 bases and J 1 base, with 8 bases left between them. The CDR3 consists of 13 residues. CDR3 amino acids: CASSAYAQETQYF. The CDR3, as DNA: TGTGCCAGCAGTGCGTACGCCCAAGAGACCCAGTACTTC.

The chain carries TRBV11-2 and TRBJ2-7; tentative D call: TRBD2 (5 bases). Germline V gene lookup returns CDR1 SGHAT and CDR2 FQNNGV. V was shortened by 6 bases and J by 7 bases, with 13 bases between the two germline ends. This CDR3 contains 12 residues. CDR3 amino acids: CASSLSRREQYF. CDR3 nucleotides: TGTGCCAGCAGTTTAAGTAGGAGGGAGCAGTACTTC.

This rearrangement joins TRBV25-1 to TRBJ2-1; 12 positions agree with TRBD2. J lost 9 bases, V lost 4 bases, and 4 bases had no gene match. Germline loops: CDR1 MGHDK, CDR2 SYGVNS. This CDR3 is 14 amino acids long. The chain's CDR3 is CASSALAGGSEQFF. CDR3 DNA: TGTGCCAGCAGTGCCCTAGCGGGAGGGAGTGAGCAGTTCTTC.

The chain has TRBV18 and TRBJ2-3; no clear D gene. Germline values: CDR1 KGHSH, CDR2 LQKENI. Trimming pared 4 bases from V and 5 bases from J, leaving 7 bases between. The CDR3 runs 12 residues. DNA for the CDR3: TGTGCCAGCTCACGGAACAGAGATACGCAGTATTTT. Its protein is CASSRNRDTQYF. The full variable domain, with the rest looked up from reference TRBV18 and TRBJ2-3, is NAGVMQNPRHLVRRRGQEARLRCSPMKGHSHVYWYRQLPEEGLKFMVYLQKENIIDESGMPKERFSAEFPKEGPSILRIQQVVRGDSAAYFCASSRNRDTQYFGPGTRLTVL.

This sequence joins TRBV18 and TRBJ2-3; the match to TRBD1 covers 7 bases. The CDR3 spans 15 residues. The germline gives CDR1 KGHSH, CDR2 LQKENI. V lost 3 bases, J lost 3 bases, and 6 bases stayed unmatched. CDR3 DNA sequence: TGTGCCAGCTCACCTGACAGGGATCGGACAGATACGCAGTATTTT. Translated: CASSPDRDRTDTQYF.

The DNA of the CDR3 is TGTGCCAGCAGCCTGAAACTAGCGGGAACAGATACGCAGTATTTT. Translation gives CASSLKLAGTDTQYF. The chain combines TRBV7-3 with TRBJ2-3; 10 bases are a match to TRBD2. With 5 bases clipped from V and 3 bases from J, the junction kept 5 bases outside the gene matches. Germline V CDR1 and CDR2: SGHTA, FQGTGA. CDR3 length equals 15 residues.

This clone has a handful of counts. The V gene is TRBV7-4, the J gene TRBJ2-2; 12 positions agree with TRBD2. Germline V CDR1 and CDR2: SGHVT, SQSDAQ. This CDR3 region has 19 residues. Trimming removed 6 bases from V and 1 base from J; junction bases left unmatched: 12. The CDR3 is CASSFGLAGWIMNTGELFF. The CDR3 DNA reads as TGTGCCAGCAGTTTTGGACTAGCGGGGTGGATAATGAACACCGGGGAGCTGTTTTTT.

J is TRBJ1-2 and V is TRBV23-1, with TRBD1 matching 9 bases. TRBV23-1 is given ORF status, its function remaining uncertain. This CDR3 is 16 amino acids long. Trimming took 2 bases from V and 4 from J; bases not matched to a gene: 8. CDR3 in amino acids: CASSQQQGQGLYGYTF. CDR3 coding DNA: TGCGCCAGCAGTCAACAACAGGGACAGGGCCTCTATGGCTACACCTTC.